This passage covers 23 T cell receptor beta chains from one sample sequenced in a study of T cell changes during pregnancy in multiple sclerosis. The data were produced by immunoSEQ multiplex PCR, yet TCRdb's version contains in-frame clones alone and is incomplete. The data show some 23,000 clones, with about 89% seen just once and approximately 13% held by the top ten. The specimen was CD8+ T cells from peripheral blood mononuclear cells, collected in the first trimester of pregnancy. The receptors shown here come from a female donor in good health, enrolled as a control in a pregnancy study.

V gene TRBV30 combines with J gene TRBJ2-7, with TRBD2 as a possible D gene (6 bases). V lost 2 bases and J lost 3, with 14 bases in between. The CDR3 contains 14 residues. Per germline, CDR1 GTSNPN and CDR2 SVGIG (reference sequence). The CDR3 DNA reads as TGTGCCTGGAGTAGTTCGGGGGTTTTCTACGAGCAGTACTTC. Translating gives CAWSSSGVFYEQYF. Full variable domain (missing parts from reference TRBV30 and TRBJ2-7): SQTIHQWPATLVQPVGSPLSLECTVEGTSNPNLYWYRQAAGRGLQLLFYSVGIGQISSEVPQNLSASRPQDRQFILSSKKLLLSDSGFYLCAWSSSGVFYEQYFGPGTRLTVT.

The J gene is TRBJ2-5, the V gene TRBV7-2; 7 nucleotides match TRBD2. Germline V gene lookup returns CDR1 SGHTA and CDR2 FQGNSA. V was clipped by 1 base and J by 1 base; unmatched bases: 9. CDR3 length: 17 amino acids. CDR3 DNA sequence: TGTGCCAGCAGCTTAGATGGAGCGGGAAACTCCCAAGAGACCCAGTACTTC. As protein: CASSLDGAGNSQETQYF.

The chain combines TRBV6-6 with TRBJ1-3; 12 positions agree with TRBD1. V shed 7 bases, J shed 8 bases, and the junction held 12 bases outside the gene matches. The V gene's germline CDR1 is MNHNY and CDR2 SVGAGI (reference sequence). CDR3 length: 16 residues. CDR3 loop: CASKKGTGGAQDTIYF. The CDR3 DNA follows: TGTGCCAGCAAGAAAGGGACAGGGGGCGCTCAGGACACCATATATTTT.

The J gene is TRBJ1-2, the V gene TRBV5-4; possibly TRBD1 for D (6 bases). The germline V gene has CDR1 SGHNT and CDR2 YYREEE (reference sequence). This CDR3 region has 12 residues. V was shortened by 4 bases and J by 6 bases, with 10 bases between the two germline ends. The chain's CDR3 is CASSQRDNGYTF. For the CDR3, the DNA is TGTGCCAGCAGCCAACGGGACAATGGCTACACCTTC.

By sample fraction, this clone is medium-sized. This chain uses TRBV19 with TRBJ1-6; 7 bases align to TRBD1. The V segment lost 4 bases and the J segment 8 bases; nucleotides outside the gene matches: 8. From germline, CDR1 is LNHDA and CDR2 SQIVND (reference sequence). This CDR3 contains 15 residues. CDR3 nucleotides: TGTGCCAGTAGTACCCTAACGGGACAGTATTCACCCCTCCACTTT. Protein: CASSTLTGQYSPLHF.

The chain combines TRBV6-5 with TRBJ1-6, with 7 bases aligning to TRBD1. In germline, CDR1 is MNHEY, CDR2 SVGAGI. The CDR3 has 15 amino acids. Trimming at V came to 6 bases and at J to 10 bases, leaving 12 bases not matched to a gene. For the CDR3, the DNA is TGTGCCAGCAGCGCATCAGGGGGAAGCTGGTCACCCCTCCACTTT. It translates to CASSASGGSWSPLHF.

The chain uses TRBV4-1 and TRBJ1-5, with a tentative D call TRBD1 (6 bases). In germline, CDR1 is MGHRA, CDR2 YSYEKL. The CDR3 totals 13 residues. Trimming left V 3 bases short and J 5 bases short, with 8 bases between. The CDR3 reads CASSQDRDQPQHF. CDR3 DNA: TGCGCCAGCAGCCAGGACAGAGATCAGCCCCAGCATTTT.

The chain carries TRBV6-5 and TRBJ2-1, with 11 bases identical to TRBD2. V lost 11 bases to trimming and J lost 6 bases; unmatched junction nucleotides: 9. Germline V lookup: CDR1 MNHEY, CDR2 SVGAGI. The CDR3 consists of 14 residues. For the CDR3, the DNA is TGTGCCTCCTACCCCGGGACTAGCGGCAATGAGCAGTTCTTC. It encodes CASYPGTSGNEQFF.

The rearrangement uses TRBV5-5 and TRBJ2-3, with a tentative D call TRBD1 (5 bases). Germline lookup yields CDR1 SGHKS and CDR2 YYEKEE (reference sequence). V lost 5 bases and J lost 2, with 9 bases in between. The CDR3 is 13 amino acids. For the CDR3, the DNA is TGTGCCAGCAGAGTGACAGACACAGATACGCAGTATTTT. Translating it yields CASRVTDTDTQYF.

This clone ranks as medium-sized. The chain employs TRBV27 and TRBJ2-2; the match to TRBD2 covers 7 bases. The CDR3 runs to 13 residues. V lost 6 bases and J lost 8; bases outside the gene matches: 6. CDR1 and CDR2 (germline): MNHEY, SMNVEV (reference sequence). The CDR3 sequence is CASRFQGLGELFF. The CDR3, as DNA: TGTGCCAGCAGGTTTCAGGGACTAGGGGAGCTGTTTTTT.

The rearrangement uses TRBV27 and TRBJ2-7; D perhaps matches TRBD2 (5 bases). In germline, CDR1 is MNHEY, CDR2 SMNVEV (reference sequence). Trimming took off 2 bases at V and 2 bases at J, with 13 bases between the two ends. The CDR3 contains 15 residues. The chain's CDR3 is CASSLRPGNTYEQYF. The CDR3 nucleotides are TGTGCCAGCAGTTTAAGACCGGGGAATACCTACGAGCAGTACTTC.

This clone was counted once. The J gene is TRBJ2-7, the V gene TRBV7-9; D might be TRBD2 (6 bases). Germline assignment: CDR1 SEHNR and CDR2 FQNEAQ (reference sequence). The V end was cut by 5 bases, the J end by 2 bases, with 13 bases between. The CDR3 length is 14 residues. The CDR3 sequence: CASSRKTRPYEQYF. As DNA, the CDR3 is TGTGCCAGCAGCCGTAAGACTAGACCCTACGAGCAGTACTTC. Filled out from reference TRBV7-9 and TRBJ2-7, the complete variable domain reads DTGVSQNPRHKITKRGQNVTFRCDPISEHNRLYWYRQTLGQGPEFLTYFQNEAQLEKSRLLSDRFSAERPKGSFSTLEIQRTEQGDSAMYLCASSRKTRPYEQYFGPGTRLTVT.

The chain couples TRBV6-4 to TRBJ1-5, with D unresolved. CDR1 is MRHNA and CDR2 is SNTAGT in the germline V gene. CDR3 size: 13 residues. V dropped 5 bases and J dropped 0 bases, with 5 bases sitting between them. The CDR3 coding sequence is TGTGCCAGCAGTATCAGTAGCAATCAGCCCCAGCATTTT. Protein sequence: CASSISSNQPQHF.

This clone was picked up one time. The CDR3 loop reads CASSVMGGDQYRNEQFF. The DNA for the CDR3 is TGTGCCAGCAGTGTTATGGGGGGGGACCAATACCGGAATGAGCAGTTCTTC. The chain employs TRBV27 and TRBJ2-1; 7 positions agree with TRBD2. J lost 7 bases, V lost 5 bases, and 17 bases had no gene match. The length of the CDR3 is 17 residues. Germline lookup yields CDR1 MNHEY and CDR2 SMNVEV (reference sequence).

The chain carries TRBV5-6 and TRBJ2-3, with a tentative D call TRBD2 (5 bases). CDR1 is SGHDT and CDR2 is YYEEEE in the germline V gene. This CDR3 has 16 residues. Deletions cut 0 bases from V and 4 bases from J, with 15 bases between. The CDR3 DNA reads TGTGCCAGCAGCTTGGTTAGGGCCTCCGGGGCAGATACGCAGTATTTT. Amino acids: CASSLVRASGADTQYF.

The V gene is TRBV28, the J gene TRBJ2-7, with D uncertain. The CDR3 covers 14 residues. Germline V gene lookup returns CDR1 MDHEN and CDR2 SYDVKM. Trimming took off 6 bases at V and 2 bases at J, with 14 bases between the two ends. CDR3: CASSPSAWAYEQYF. In DNA, the CDR3 is TGTGCCAGCAGCCCTTCAGCGTGGGCCTACGAGCAGTACTTC.

V is TRBV28 and J is TRBJ2-1, with unresolved D. The CDR3 is 13 residues long. The V gene's germline CDR1 is MDHEN and CDR2 SYDVKM. The V end lost 3 bases, the J end lost 0 bases, and 3 bases lay between the germline ends. The CDR3: CASSFSSYNEQFF. The CDR3 nucleotides read TGTGCCAGCAGTTTCTCCTCCTACAATGAGCAGTTCTTC.

This chain uses TRBV13 with TRBJ1-3; TRBD1 matches 9 bases. The germline V gene has CDR1 PRHDT and CDR2 FYEKMQ (reference sequence). With V trimmed by 1 base and J by 5 bases, 3 bases remained unmatched. This CDR3 comprises 15 residues. The CDR3 nucleotides are TGTGCCAGCAGCTTAGCGGGACAGGGCAGAAACACCATATATTTT. Translated, it gives CASSLAGQGRNTIYF. Combining the CDR3 with reference TRBV13 and TRBJ1-3 gives the whole variable domain AAGVIQSPRHLIKEKRETATLKCYPIPRHDTVYWYQQGPGQDPQFLISFYEKMQSDKGSIPDRFSAQQFSDYHSELNMSSLELGDSALYFCASSLAGQGRNTIYFGEGSWLTVV.

The chain couples TRBV27 to TRBJ2-1; possible D gene TRBD2, 6 bases. CDR1 and CDR2 from the germline V gene are MNHEY and SMNVEV (reference sequence). The CDR3 spans 15 residues. V was pared by 4 bases and J by 0 bases, with 10 bases between. The CDR3 DNA is TGTGCCAGCAGTTCCTGGGGGGACTCCTACAATGAGCAGTTCTTC. Translation: CASSSWGDSYNEQFF.

The J gene is TRBJ2-2, the V gene TRBV30, with 7 bases fitting TRBD2. Germline-derived CDR1 and CDR2 are GTSNPN and SVGIG (reference sequence). The J segment lost 6 bases and the V segment lost 4 bases, leaving 23 bases of the junction unmatched. The CDR3 runs 19 residues. This CDR3 reads CAWTPLYWESGTKPGELFF. CDR3 coding DNA: TGTGCCTGGACGCCACTCTATTGGGAGAGCGGGACGAAGCCCGGGGAGCTGTTTTTT. Based on the CDR3 plus reference TRBV30 and TRBJ2-2, the full variable domain is SQTIHQWPATLVQPVGSPLSLECTVEGTSNPNLYWYRQAAGRGLQLLFYSVGIGQISSEVPQNLSASRPQDRQFILSSKKLLLSDSGFYLCAWTPLYWESGTKPGELFFGEGSRLTVL.

DNA of the CDR3: TGTGCCAGCAGCCCCACCGCGGGAGCCACTAGCACAGATACGCAGTATTTT. This translates into CASSPTAGATSTDTQYF. This chain joins TRBV14 and TRBJ2-3; 7 nucleotides line up with TRBD2. The CDR3 consists of 17 residues. Trimming cost V 4 bases and J 0 bases; bases outside gene matches: 10. Per the germline V gene, CDR1 is SGHDN and CDR2 is FVKESK.

This clone was observed a few times. The CDR3 DNA sequence: TGTGCCAGCAGTTACCAGGGTGATACGCAGTATTTT. Translation: CASSYQGDTQYF. This chain uses TRBV6-6 with TRBJ2-3, with D perhaps matching TRBD1 (5 bases). V was clipped by 2 bases and J by 6 bases, with 6 bases between them. This CDR3 is built from 12 residues. Germline V lookup: CDR1 MNHNY, CDR2 SVGAGI (reference sequence).

The rearrangement links TRBV18 to TRBJ2-7; 10 nucleotides agree with TRBD1. In germline, CDR1 is KGHSH, CDR2 LQKENI. Trimming removed 2 bases from V and 6 bases from J; junction bases left unmatched: 4. This CDR3 has 14 amino acids. The CDR3 is CASSPGGTGAEQYF. CDR3 bases: TGTGCCAGCTCACCAGGTGGGACAGGGGCCGAGCAGTACTTC.